The clone carrying this T cell receptor beta chain was seen more than once but under ten times. The assay was immunoSEQ multiplex PCR, and TCRdb's table has in-frame clones only and misses some. The table includes about 94,000 clones, less than 85% detected once. This record comes from a study of blood T cell repertoires in COVID-19. The CDR3 covers 15 residues. V trimming: 5 bases; J trimming: 5 bases; junction bases outside the gene matches: 6. CDR1 and CDR2 (germline): SGHVS, FNYEAQ. J is TRBJ1-6 and V is TRBV7-6; 7 nucleotides align to TRBD1. The TCR comes from a woman of 80 years or more with acute or convalescent COVID-19. Sequenced material: peripheral blood. The CDR3 nucleotides read TGTGCCAGCAGCCGCGGGACAGTTAATAATTCACCCCTCCACTTT. Protein product: CASSRGTVNNSPLHF. Drawing the rest from reference TRBV7-6 and TRBJ1-6, the complete variable domain is GAGVSQSPRYKVTKRGQDVALRCDPISGHVSLYWYRQALGQGPEFLTYFNYEAQQDKSGLPNDRFSAERPEGSISTLTIQRTEQRDSAMYRCASSRGTVNNSPLHFGNGTRLTVT.